Listed here are 19 T cell receptor beta chains from one sample, sequenced in a study of memory CD4+ T cells and cytomegalovirus serostatus. The sort gate was single viable CD3+CD4+CD8-CD45RO+ cells for memory CD4+ T cells. The table came from immunoSEQ multiplex PCR; TCRdb's copy has only in-frame clones and leaves some out. The data contain 56,000 or so clones, roughly 82% of them singletons. Source material: memory CD4+ T cells from blood. These receptor sequences come from an adult in good health and CMV-seronegative.

This clone has a handful of counts. This same CDR3 is encoded by further DNA sequences in the sample. The chain is built from TRBV7-2 and TRBJ1-3; tentatively, D is TRBD1 (5 bases). The CDR3 spans 13 residues. Germline V CDR1 and CDR2: SGHTA, FQGNSA. V lost 5 bases and J 1 base, leaving 6 bases between the germline ends. The CDR3 reads CASSQGSGNTIYF. Here the CDR3 DNA reads TGTGCCAGCAGCCAGGGATCTGGAAACACCATATATTTT.

The chain uses TRBV30 and TRBJ1-4, with 10 positions matching TRBD1. The CDR3 is 15 residues long. Germline V gives CDR1 GTSNPN, CDR2 SVGIG (reference sequence). Trimming took 2 bases from V and 3 from J; bases not matched to a gene: 3. The CDR3 protein is CAWSRDRGPNEKLFF. The CDR3 nucleotides read TGTGCCTGGAGTAGGGACAGGGGCCCTAATGAAAAACTGTTTTTT.

The chain is built from TRBV5-6 and TRBJ1-5; no reliable D call. The CDR3 length is 13 residues. Trimming cost V 3 bases and J 7 bases, with 11 bases left between them. Germline V lookup: CDR1 SGHDT, CDR2 YYEEEE. The CDR3 coding sequence is TGTGCCAGCAGCTCCCGCCCCCAACAGCCCCAGCATTTT. Amino acids: CASSSRPQQPQHF.

The V gene is TRBV13, the J gene TRBJ1-1, with a tentative D call TRBD1 (5 bases). Deletions cut 7 bases from V and 10 bases from J, with 16 bases between. The CDR3 contains 12 residues. Germline loops: CDR1 PRHDT, CDR2 FYEKMQ (reference sequence). The CDR3 sequence: CASTRGRGSAFF. In DNA, the CDR3 is TGTGCCAGCACCCGTGGCCGGGGGTCAGCTTTCTTT.

This chain links TRBV4-2 with TRBJ2-7, with a possible D match to TRBD2 (6 bases). This CDR3 has 17 amino acids. Per the germline V gene, CDR1 is LGHNA and CDR2 is YNFKEQ. V lost 1 base, J lost 6 bases, and 22 bases lay in between. CDR3 amino acids: CASSQALRGSLHSEQYF. Written as DNA, the CDR3 is TGTGCCAGCAGCCAAGCGTTGCGGGGATCTTTACACAGCGAGCAGTACTTC.

The chain joins TRBV12-5 to TRBJ2-3; 11 bases agree with TRBD2. The CDR3 length is 16 residues. With 0 bases clipped from V and 7 bases from J, the junction kept 6 bases outside the gene matches. In germline, CDR1 is LGHNT, CDR2 FRNRAP. CDR3 in DNA: TGTGCTAGTGGTTTGGTATCTAGCGGGGGGAGGAATACGCAGTATTTT. It is translated as CASGLVSSGGRNTQYF.

This chain joins TRBV5-1 and TRBJ1-2, with unresolved D. V lost 2 bases, J lost 4 bases, and 12 bases lay in between. This CDR3 region has 14 residues. The germline V gene has CDR1 SGHRS and CDR2 YFSETQ. CDR3 bases: TGCGCCAGCAGCTTAGGATACTCGGGCTATGGCTACACCTTC. Its translation is CASSLGYSGYGYTF.

The chain is built from TRBV7-9 and TRBJ2-1; 10 nucleotides match TRBD2. The CDR3 sequence is 17 residues long. J lost 4 bases, V lost 1 base, and 7 bases had no gene match. Germline assignment: CDR1 SEHNR and CDR2 FQNEAQ (reference sequence). The CDR3 is CASSLGVAGGLYNEQFF. The CDR3 DNA reads TGTGCCAGCAGCTTAGGTGTAGCGGGGGGCTTGTACAATGAGCAGTTCTTC.

This CDR3 reads CASSPGTGYEQYF. For the CDR3, the DNA is TGTGCCAGCTCACCGGGGACAGGTTACGAGCAGTACTTC. The rearrangement links TRBV18 to TRBJ2-7; 8 bases are a match to TRBD1. This CDR3 has 13 residues. Per the germline V gene, CDR1 is KGHSH and CDR2 is LQKENI. V trimming: 3 bases; J trimming: 4 bases; junction bases outside the gene matches: 2.

The J gene is TRBJ1-1, the V gene TRBV2; maybe TRBD1 (6 bases). The CDR3 loop spans 14 amino acids. Trimming left V 6 bases short and J 6 bases short, with 17 bases between. Germline V lookup: CDR1 SNHLY, CDR2 FYNNEI. CDR3 in amino acids: CASSWATGTAEAFF. In DNA form, the CDR3 reads TGTGCCAGCAGCTGGGCTACAGGGACGGCTGAAGCTTTCTTT.

V usage is TRBV11-2 and J usage is TRBJ2-7; 7 nucleotides align to TRBD2. The V gene's germline CDR1 is SGHAT and CDR2 FQNNGV. The J segment lost 3 bases and the V segment lost 2 bases, leaving 7 bases of the junction unmatched. This CDR3 has 15 amino acids. Written as DNA, the CDR3 is TGTGCCAGCAGCTTACACGGGGGGTCCGGCTACGAGCAGTACTTC. Its protein is CASSLHGGSGYEQYF.

This sequence joins TRBV5-1 and TRBJ2-3; D remains unclear. Trimming took off 4 bases at V and 5 bases at J, with 11 bases between the two ends. Germline-derived CDR1 and CDR2 are SGHRS and YFSETQ. The CDR3 has 13 amino acids. The CDR3 DNA reads as TGCGCCAGCAGCCGAGGCGGTTTAGATACGCAGTATTTT. This sequence encodes CASSRGGLDTQYF.

This clone has a single count. The chain couples TRBV5-6 to TRBJ1-5; D gene uncertain. Germline V gene data show CDR1 as SGHDT and CDR2 as YYEEEE. The CDR3 runs to 15 residues. The ends were cut back, 1 base at V and 0 bases at J, with 8 bases in the middle. The CDR3 region has the DNA TGTGCCAGCAGCTTGTTGGGCTATAGCAATCAGCCCCAGCATTTT. Amino acids: CASSLLGYSNQPQHF.

The chain is built from TRBV2 and TRBJ2-3; no clear D gene. Trimming took 2 bases from V and 6 from J, leaving 9 bases between them. In germline, CDR1 is SNHLY, CDR2 FYNNEI. The CDR3 is 13 residues long. The DNA of the CDR3 is TGTGCCAGCAGTGAAAGAAGCCTCGATACGCAGTATTTT. It codes for CASSERSLDTQYF.

The rearrangement links TRBV20-1 to TRBJ1-5; D ambiguous. The CDR3 runs to 11 residues. CDR1 is DFQATT, CDR2 SNEGSKA, per germline (reference sequence). The V end lost 7 bases, the J end lost 9 bases, and 13 bases lay between the germline ends. The CDR3 spells CSVHGFGPQHF. In nucleotides, the CDR3 is TGCAGTGTACACGGATTTGGGCCCCAGCATTTT.

The chain's CDR3 is CATSRDSFGQGGFSGANVLTF. The CDR3 nucleotides are TGTGCCACCAGCAGAGATAGTTTTGGGCAGGGGGGATTCTCTGGGGCCAACGTCCTGACTTTC. V usage is TRBV15 and J usage is TRBJ2-6; TRBD1 might be the D (7 bases). V shed 0 bases and J shed 0 bases, with 21 bases lying between them. Germline V lookup: CDR1 LNHNV, CDR2 YYDKDF (reference sequence). This CDR3 region has 21 residues.

The chain carries TRBV11-1 and TRBJ2-3; 8 bases are a match to TRBD2. The J segment lost 4 bases and the V segment lost 8 bases, leaving 11 bases of the junction unmatched. The CDR3 sequence is 15 residues long. Per germline, CDR1 SGHAT and CDR2 FQDESV (reference sequence). The CDR3 spells CASARGGGIADTQYF. In nucleotides, the CDR3 is TGTGCCAGCGCCAGGGGCGGGGGGATCGCAGATACGCAGTATTTT.

The V gene is TRBV13, the J gene TRBJ1-1, with 7 bases matching TRBD1. The CDR3 is 14 residues long. V dropped 4 bases and J dropped 6; count of bases not matched to a gene: 8. The germline V gene encodes CDR1 PRHDT and CDR2 FYEKMQ (reference sequence). This chain's CDR3 is CASSYRTGKPEAFF. CDR3 bases: TGTGCCAGCAGCTACCGGACAGGAAAGCCTGAAGCTTTCTTT.

The chain uses TRBV4-2 and TRBJ2-7, with D possibly TRBD1 on 6 matching bases. V lost 1 base to trimming and J lost 1 base, with 8 bases between them. This CDR3 has 14 residues. In germline, CDR1 is LGHNA, CDR2 YNFKEQ. Written as DNA, the CDR3 is TGTGCCAGCAGCCAAGGACAGGAGTCCTACGAGCAGTACTTC. It encodes CASSQGQESYEQYF.